This T cell receptor (beta chain) was captured by sequencing in a study of shared clonotypes between healthy human individuals. The study's findings and limits: Since donors were few, the genetic and exposure-history diversity represented was limited.

None of the donors, who were healthy HIV-negative adults, had recently had acute infections or vaccinations. Without sorting, samples used tens of millions of PBMCs for genomic DNA. V lost 3 bases to trimming and J lost 4 bases, with 10 bases between them. The CDR3 length is 14 residues. The germline V gene has CDR1 MNHEY and CDR2 SMNVEV (reference sequence). In regard to this clone: The antigen is not known. Different DNA sequences within this sample yield the same CDR3.

This table comes from immunoSEQ multiplex PCR, and its TCRdb copy is limited to in-frame clones, with some not included. In the table there are about 480,000 clones, 75% to 80% of which are singletons. The chain links TRBV27 to TRBJ1-5; D perhaps matches TRBD1 (6 bases). The material sequenced was PBMCs. This clonotype was sampled from a woman aged 40 to 55 in good health. Some clones in this sample may be carry-over from other donors' samples. CDR3 loop: CASSFRGGNQPQHF. CDR3 nucleotides: TGTGCCAGCAGTTTTAGGGGGGGAAATCAGCCCCAGCATTTT.